These 26 T cell receptor beta chains were sequenced from one sample in a study of blood T cell repertoires in COVID-19. Assay: immunoSEQ multiplex PCR; the TCRdb copy retains only in-frame clones and omits some. The sample lists some 300,000 clones, 80% to 90% occurring once. What was sequenced was peripheral blood. These receptors all come from a woman aged 70-85 years with COVID-19, enrolled during active disease.

The chain links TRBV10-3 to TRBJ2-5; 7 positions match TRBD1. Per germline, CDR1 ENHRY and CDR2 SYGVKD. CDR3 size: 15 residues. V lost 3 bases to trimming and J lost 2 bases; unmatched junction nucleotides: 6. Written as DNA, the CDR3 is TGTGCCATCAGTGAAGTGGGACAGAATCAAGAGACCCAGTACTTC. As protein: CAISEVGQNQETQYF.

The rearrangement uses TRBV2 and TRBJ2-2; TRBD1 matches at 7 bases. Trimming cost V 11 bases and J 0 bases; bases outside gene matches: 3. The CDR3 is made up of 13 amino acids. Germline CDR1 and CDR2: SNHLY and FYNNEI. The CDR3 DNA is TGTGCCGGTGGGACAGCGAACACCGGGGAGCTGTTTTTT. Its protein is CAGGTANTGELFF.

The chain recombines TRBV29-1 with TRBJ1-2, with D unclear. Germline CDR1 SQVTM, CDR2 ANQGSEA. The V end was cut by 4 bases, the J end by 8 bases, with 14 bases between. This CDR3 contains 12 residues. This chain's CDR3 is CSVVVVSRGYTF. The CDR3 DNA is TGCAGCGTTGTGGTCGTCTCACGGGGCTACACCTTC.

The rearrangement joins TRBV6-6 to TRBJ1-6; D is possibly TRBD1 (5 bases). This CDR3 has 13 residues. CDR1 MNHNY and CDR2 SVGAGI come from the germline V gene (reference sequence). V lost 11 bases to trimming and J lost 1 base, with 9 bases between them. The CDR3 spells CALGGSYNSPLHF. Written as DNA, the CDR3 is TGTGCCCTTGGGGGGTCCTATAATTCACCCCTCCACTTT.

The chain recombines TRBV10-3 with TRBJ1-5; TRBD1 is a possible D gene (5 bases). CDR1 ENHRY and CDR2 SYGVKD come from the germline V gene. V was shortened by 0 bases and J by 7 bases, with 10 bases between the two germline ends. The CDR3 is 14 residues long. The CDR3 coding sequence is TGTGCCATCAGTGAGTCGAGGGAGGGGCAGCCCCAGCATTTT. Its translation is CAISESREGQPQHF.

The rearrangement joins TRBV7-9 to TRBJ1-1; D not resolved. Trimming cost V 6 bases and J 1 base, with 9 bases left between them. Germline CDR1 SEHNR, CDR2 FQNEAQ (reference sequence). This CDR3 is built from 13 residues. This CDR3 reads CASRLQSNTEAFF. As DNA, the CDR3 is TGTGCCAGCAGGCTGCAGTCGAACACTGAAGCTTTCTTT.

J is TRBJ1-2 and V is TRBV11-2, with D possibly matching TRBD1 (5 bases). Germline assignment: CDR1 SGHAT and CDR2 FQNNGV. The CDR3 length is 19 residues. Trimming left V 5 bases short and J 0 bases short, with 25 bases between. Written as DNA, the CDR3 is TGTGCCAGCAGCCCGAGGAACCCGACAGTGTTAGAAGCTAACTATGGCTACACCTTC. This encodes CASSPRNPTVLEANYGYTF.

This clone was seen once. The chain employs TRBV7-8 and TRBJ1-1; the D gene is possibly TRBD1 (6 bases). This CDR3 spans 14 amino acids. CDR1 SGHVS and CDR2 FQNEAQ come from the germline V gene. Trimming stripped 5 bases from V and 3 bases from J, with 13 bases between. CDR3 DNA: TGTGCCAGCAGCCCTGTTCCAGGGGACACTGAAGCTTTCTTT. Protein sequence: CASSPVPGDTEAFF.

The CDR3 is CASIASGGDSWPCTDTQYF. The CDR3 bases are TGCGCCAGCATCGCGTCGGGGGGCGATTCCTGGCCTTGCACAGATACGCAGTATTTT. The chain is built from TRBV4-1 and TRBJ2-3; a weak D match, TRBD2 (7 bases). The CDR3 is made up of 19 amino acids. The ends were cut back, 7 bases at V and 1 base at J, with 27 bases in the middle. Germline lookup yields CDR1 MGHRA and CDR2 YSYEKL.

This chain connects TRBV30 to TRBJ1-4; no definite D call. V was shortened by 0 bases and J by 0 bases, with 8 bases between the two germline ends. Per germline, CDR1 GTSNPN and CDR2 SVGIG (reference sequence). The CDR3 is made up of 15 amino acids. As DNA, the CDR3 is TGTGCCTGGAGTGTACAGTATCCAACTAATGAAAAACTGTTTTTT. Its translation: CAWSVQYPTNEKLFF.

The count of this clone is one. CDR3 residues: CASRADSTYQPQHF. The CDR3 DNA follows: TGTGCCAGCAGGGCGGACTCCACTTATCAGCCCCAGCATTTT. The chain couples TRBV2 to TRBJ1-5, with D unresolved. The CDR3 is 14 residues long. The germline CDR1 and CDR2 sequences are SNHLY and FYNNEI. V was shortened by 6 bases and J by 5 bases, with 14 bases between the two germline ends.

This clone came up once. The chain uses TRBV4-3 and TRBJ1-2; weak D call: TRBD1 (6 bases). V was clipped by 0 bases and J by 7 bases, with 21 bases between them. CDR1 and CDR2 from the germline V gene are LGHNA and YSLEER. The CDR3 consists of 17 residues. The CDR3 loop is CASSQERRFSGDGGYTF. Written as DNA, the CDR3 is TGCGCCAGCAGCCAAGAGAGGCGGTTCTCAGGGGATGGTGGCTACACCTTC.

This clone has only one observation. The chain combines TRBV6-6 with TRBJ1-6; D call uncertain. Per the germline V gene, CDR1 is MNHNY and CDR2 is SVGAGI (reference sequence). The CDR3 extends over 16 amino acids. Trimming stripped 2 bases from V and 10 bases from J, with 18 bases between. CDR3 loop: CASSYPSVRGGSPLHF. DNA of the CDR3: TGTGCCAGCAGTTACCCCTCAGTCCGGGGAGGGTCACCCCTCCACTTT.

Points on this clone: This sample includes further DNA sequences coding for the same CDR3. The genes are TRBV18 and TRBJ2-5; weak D call: TRBD2 (7 bases). V was clipped by 6 bases and J by 5 bases, with 19 bases between them. This CDR3 comprises 15 residues. Germline values: CDR1 KGHSH, CDR2 LQKENI. The CDR3 nucleotides are TGTGCCAGCTCCCCCCTGGGGGGGGCGGTGGAGACCCAGTACTTC. Its protein is CASSPLGGAVETQYF.

The rearrangement links TRBV27 to TRBJ2-6, with D possibly being TRBD2 (5 bases). V shed 10 bases and J shed 2 bases, with 9 bases lying between them. Germline-derived CDR1 and CDR2 are MNHEY and SMNVEV (reference sequence). The CDR3 sequence is 13 residues long. The CDR3 protein is CATKGAGANVLTF. The CDR3 DNA is TGTGCCACCAAGGGAGCTGGGGCCAACGTCCTGACTTTC. The complete variable domain, with remaining parts taken from reference TRBV27 and TRBJ2-6, reads EAQVTQNPRYLITVTGKKLTVTCSQNMNHEYMSWYRQDPGLGLRQIYYSMNVEVTDKGDVPEGYKVSRKEKRNFPLILESPSPNQTSLYFCATKGAGANVLTFGAGSRLTVL.

The chain links TRBV5-1 to TRBJ1-2; 8 nucleotides agree with TRBD1. V gave up 8 bases and J gave up 8 bases; unmatched junction bases: 14. Germline CDR1 reads SGHRS; CDR2 reads YFSETQ. This CDR3 contains 14 residues. CDR3: CASKLWTGSDGYTF. The DNA for the CDR3 is TGCGCCAGTAAACTTTGGACAGGGAGCGACGGCTACACCTTC.

This clone was recorded a few times. The rearrangement links TRBV7-9 to TRBJ1-2; tentative D call: TRBD1 (5 bases). The CDR3 is 13 residues long. Germline V gene data show CDR1 as SEHNR and CDR2 as FQNEAQ (reference sequence). The V end was cut by 0 bases, the J end by 7 bases, with 9 bases between. The CDR3 DNA sequence: TGTGCCAGCAGCTTAGCCGGGCAGGGTGGCTACACCTTC. Protein product: CASSLAGQGGYTF.

The V gene is TRBV6-2 or TRBV6-3, the J gene TRBJ1-2; 7 nucleotides line up with TRBD1. J gave up 4 bases and V 2 bases, and 13 bases lay outside the gene matches. This CDR3 comprises 17 residues. Germline V gives CDR1 MNHEY, CDR2 SVGEGT. Here the CDR3 reads CASSYESTGVRSYGYTF. The CDR3, as DNA: TGTGCCAGCAGTTACGAATCTACAGGGGTGCGTAGCTATGGCTACACCTTC.

The chain joins TRBV10-3 to TRBJ2-7, with D maybe TRBD2 (6 bases). The CDR3 loop spans 14 amino acids. Germline V lookup: CDR1 ENHRY, CDR2 SYGVKD. V lost 3 bases and J lost 6, with 15 bases in between. The CDR3 sequence: CAISEGGLAGEQYF. For the CDR3, the DNA is TGTGCCATCAGTGAAGGAGGGTTAGCAGGCGAGCAGTACTTC.

The V call is TRBV29-1, the J call TRBJ2-1, with D possibly being TRBD2 (6 bases). This CDR3 comprises 12 residues. Looked up from germline, CDR1 is SQVTM and CDR2 is ANQGSEA. The CDR3 is CRGGSSYNEQFF. In nucleotides, the CDR3 is TGCAGGGGGGGAAGCTCCTACAATGAGCAGTTCTTC.

The chain recombines TRBV13 with TRBJ1-1; tentatively, D is TRBD1 (5 bases). Trimming removed 5 bases at V and 2 bases at J, with 12 bases between. The germline CDR1 and CDR2 sequences are PRHDT and FYEKMQ (reference sequence). The CDR3 has 14 residues. The CDR3 coding sequence is TGTGCCAGCAGCAATGGACAAGATAACACTGAAGCTTTCTTT. This codes for CASSNGQDNTEAFF.

The J gene is TRBJ2-2, the V gene TRBV4-1, with 9 bases matching TRBD2. Trimming cost V 4 bases and J 3 bases; bases outside gene matches: 6. The CDR3 runs 16 residues. Germline loops: CDR1 MGHRA, CDR2 YSYEKL. CDR3 region: CASSLSGGRYTGELFF. In DNA, the CDR3 is TGCGCCAGCAGCCTCAGCGGGGGGCGATACACCGGGGAGCTGTTTTTT.

The rearrangement links TRBV5-4 to TRBJ2-6; TRBD1 matches 7 bases. The CDR3 sequence is 17 residues long. V shed 3 bases and J 4 bases; nucleotides not matched to a gene: 10. The germline V gene has CDR1 SGHNT and CDR2 YYREEE (reference sequence). The CDR3 DNA sequence: TGTGCCAGCAGCTCTAGACAGGGCCTAGGGGGGGCCAACGTCCTGACTTTC. Its translation: CASSSRQGLGGANVLTF.

The chain recombines TRBV18 with TRBJ2-7; D possibly corresponds to TRBD2 (6 bases). This CDR3 region has 13 residues. CDR1 KGHSH and CDR2 LQKENI come from the germline V gene. V was cut by 3 bases and J by 2 bases, with 8 bases left in between. The CDR3 spells CASSPRGAYEQYF. The DNA of the CDR3 is TGTGCCAGCTCACCCCGCGGGGCCTACGAGCAGTACTTC. Full variable domain (remainder filled in from reference TRBV18 and TRBJ2-7): NAGVMQNPRHLVRRRGQEARLRCSPMKGHSHVYWYRQLPEEGLKFMVYLQKENIIDESGMPKERFSAEFPKEGPSILRIQQVVRGDSAAYFCASSPRGAYEQYFGPGTRLTVT.

This clone appeared once. The chain couples TRBV7-9 to TRBJ1-2, with a weak D call TRBD1 (6 bases). The germline CDR1 and CDR2 sequences are SEHNR and FQNEAQ (reference sequence). CDR3 size: 14 residues. V gave up 6 bases and J gave up 6 bases, with 17 bases separating them. The CDR3 sequence is CASRNPTGYDGYTF. The CDR3 nucleotides read TGTGCCAGCAGAAACCCAACAGGGTACGATGGCTACACCTTC.

A single count supports this clone. J is TRBJ2-1 and V is TRBV5-1, with 10 bases that match TRBD2. This CDR3 is built from 17 residues. The germline CDR1 and CDR2 sequences are SGHRS and YFSETQ. Germline trimming cut 1 base from V and 0 bases from J; bases unmatched to any gene: 4. The CDR3 nucleotides read TGCGCCAGCAGCTTGTATAGCGGGGGGAGCTCCTACAATGAGCAGTTCTTC. Protein product: CASSLYSGGSSYNEQFF.